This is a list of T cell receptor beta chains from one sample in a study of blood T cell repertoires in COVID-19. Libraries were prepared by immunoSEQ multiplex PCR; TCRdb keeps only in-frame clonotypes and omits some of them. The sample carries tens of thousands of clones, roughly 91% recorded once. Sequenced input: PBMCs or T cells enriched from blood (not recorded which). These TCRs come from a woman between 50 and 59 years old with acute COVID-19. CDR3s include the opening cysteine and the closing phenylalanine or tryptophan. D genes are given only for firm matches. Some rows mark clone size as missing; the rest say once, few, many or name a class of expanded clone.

TGCGCCAGCAGCCAAGACTGGGGGGGTGGCTATGGCTACACCTTC	CASSQDWGGGYGYTF	TRBJ1-2	-	-	TRBV4-1
TGTGCCAGCAGCTTAGACCTTAGCGGGACTAGCGGAGACAATGAGCAGTTCTTC	CASSLDLSGTSGDNEQFF	TRBJ2-1	TRBD2	-	TRBV7-9
TGCGCCAGCAGCTTGGGCGGGAGCGTCACAGATACGCAGTATTTT	CASSLGGSVTDTQYF	TRBJ2-3	TRBD2	-	TRBV5-1
TGTGCCAGCAGACGGACAGGGTACGATTCACCCCTCCACTTT	CASRRTGYDSPLHF	TRBJ1-6	TRBD1	once	TRBV27
TGCAGCGGGGCGACACAGGGTAACACTGAAGCTTTCTTT	CSGATQGNTEAFF	TRBJ1-1	-	once	TRBV29-1
TGTGCCAGCAGTTTCAGGACAGGGTGGACCGAGCAGTACTTC	CASSFRTGWTEQYF	TRBJ2-7	TRBD1	-	TRBV6-2/TRBV6-3
TGTGCCTGTACGACGGGACAGGGGGACTATGGCTACACCTTC	CACTTGQGDYGYTF	TRBJ1-2	TRBD1	-	TRBV30
TGTGCCAGCAGTGCCAGACAGGACTTGAGGGGCACTGAAGCTTTCTTT	CASSARQDLRGTEAFF	TRBJ1-1	-	-	TRBV27
TGTGCCAGCAGCTTAGGGCTGGGGGCCAACGTCCTGACTTTC	CASSLGLGANVLTF	TRBJ2-6	-	once	TRBV11-1
TGCGCCAGCAGCCAAAAGCCGGGACACAGAACAGATACGCAGTATTTT	CASSQKPGHRTDTQYF	TRBJ2-3	-	-	TRBV5-1
TGTGCCAGCAGCTTGCGGGGAGGTAATGAAAAACTGTTTTTT	CASSLRGGNEKLFF	TRBJ1-4	-	-	TRBV5-4
TGTGCCAGCAGCGTAGGCCAGGGGGACACCGGGGAGCTGTTTTTT	CASSVGQGDTGELFF	TRBJ2-2	TRBD1	-	TRBV9
TGTGCCATCAAGAGTTCTCAAGATCAGCCCCAGCATTTT	CAIKSSQDQPQHF	TRBJ1-5	-	-	TRBV10-3
TGTGCCAGCAGTTTATCTAGGGGATTGAACACTGAAGCTTTCTTT	CASSLSRGLNTEAFF	TRBJ1-1	-	-	TRBV27
TGTGCCAGCAGCTTGGAAGGCGGCGGGACAGGGTCCTACGAGCAGTACTTC	CASSLEGGGTGSYEQYF	TRBJ2-7	TRBD1	-	TRBV5-6
TGTGCCAGCAGCTCCGGGACTACCCTCGAGCAGTACTTC	CASSSGTTLEQYF	TRBJ2-7	TRBD2	medium-sized	TRBV11-2
TGTGCCAGCTCACCCCCTAGCGGGGGGGATGGGCAGTTCTTC	CASSPPSGGDGQFF	TRBJ2-1	TRBD2	-	TRBV18
TGCGCCAGCAGCCCCTCCGGGACTAGCGGGAGGGGCACAGATACGCAGTATTTT	CASSPSGTSGRGTDTQYF	TRBJ2-3	TRBD2	-	TRBV5-1
TGTGCCAGCAGCCCTCGACAGGGGATCTCTGGAAACACCATATATTTT	CASSPRQGISGNTIYF	TRBJ1-3	TRBD1	-	TRBV6-2/TRBV6-3
TGTGCCAGCAGCCTTCGACGGACAGCCACTGAAGCTTTCTTT	CASSLRRTATEAFF	TRBJ1-1	-	-	TRBV6-2/TRBV6-3
TGTGCCAGCAGCTCTACCGCCGGGACAGATCAAGAGACCCAGTACTTC	CASSSTAGTDQETQYF	TRBJ2-5	TRBD1	-	TRBV5-4
TGTGCCAGCAGCTCAGGTTATGGCTACACCTTC	CASSSGYGYTF	TRBJ1-2	-	-	TRBV11-2
TGTGCCAGCAGCCCCGGTGGGGCAACCTACGAGCAGTACTTC	CASSPGGATYEQYF	TRBJ2-7	-	-	TRBV5-4
TGTGCCAGCAGCCAAGCGGGAGATACGCAGTATTTT	CASSQAGDTQYF	TRBJ2-3	-	-	TRBV3-1/TRBV3-2
TGTGCCAGCAGCCAAAACCCGGGTCAGCCCCAGCATTTT	CASSQNPGQPQHF	TRBJ1-5	-	-	TRBV3-1/TRBV3-2
TGTGCCACCGCTGACAGGGGGCTAAAAGTGAATGGCTACACCTTC	CATADRGLKVNGYTF	TRBJ1-2	TRBD1	once	TRBV28
TGTGCCAGCAGTGAACAGGGGCGGGTCTATGGCTACACCTTC	CASSEQGRVYGYTF	TRBJ1-2	-	once	TRBV2
TGCGCCAGCAGTTCCGGGAGATCACCCCTCCACTTT	CASSSGRSPLHF	TRBJ1-6	-	-	TRBV10-1
TGTGCCAGCAGCCCAGGTGGTGTCGGGGGCAATGAGCAGTTCTTC	CASSPGGVGGNEQFF	TRBJ2-1	-	-	TRBV7-2
TGTGCCAGCAGTTGGGGGACAGGGGGCGCGGGTCAGCCCCAGCATTTT	CASSWGTGGAGQPQHF	TRBJ1-5	TRBD1	-	TRBV2
TGTGCCAGCAGCTCCCAGGGACAGGGGGCGCCAGGAGATACGCAGTATTTT	CASSSQGQGAPGDTQYF	TRBJ2-3	TRBD1	-	TRBV7-2
TGCGCCAGCAGCCACAGGGATGTATCCGGGGAGCTGTTTTTT	CASSHRDVSGELFF	TRBJ2-2	-	-	TRBV4-3
TGTGCCAGCAGCTTAGCACAGGGGTACTATGGCTACACCTTC	CASSLAQGYYGYTF	TRBJ1-2	TRBD1	-	TRBV7-2
TGTGCCAGCAGTTTGCCAGTAGCGGGAGGCCTTCCCTACGAGCAGTACTTC	CASSLPVAGGLPYEQYF	TRBJ2-7	TRBD2	-	TRBV27
TGCGCCAGCAGCCGACAGGGGGACAACACTGAAGCTTTCTTT	CASSRQGDNTEAFF	TRBJ1-1	TRBD1	-	TRBV5-1
TGTGCCAGCAGGGATACAGGTCAAGAGACCCAGTACTTC	CASRDTGQETQYF	TRBJ2-5	-	-	TRBV6-5
TGTGCCACCAGCGAGAAGGACAGGGGCTCTGGGGCCAACGTCCTGACTTTC	CATSEKDRGSGANVLTF	TRBJ2-6	TRBD1	-	TRBV15
TGTGCCAGCAGCTTATTAGTCGGGAGTGCTGATACGCAGTATTTT	CASSLLVGSADTQYF	TRBJ2-3	-	few	TRBV7-2
TGTGCCAGCATGGAGTATAGCGGGAAACCAGATACGCAGTATTTT	CASMEYSGKPDTQYF	TRBJ2-3	TRBD2	-	TRBV27
TGTGCCAGCAGCCCCCTGGGGACTGAAAACACCGGGGAGCTGTTTTTT	CASSPLGTENTGELFF	TRBJ2-2	-	-	TRBV2
TGTGCCAGCACTTTACGGGGACTAGCGGGGTACAATGAGCAGTTCTTC	CASTLRGLAGYNEQFF	TRBJ2-1	TRBD2	once	TRBV28
TGTGCCACTTCTTCGGACAGTGAGGGTTACGAGCAGTACTTC	CATSSDSEGYEQYF	TRBJ2-7	-	-	TRBV10-3
TGTGCCAGCAGCCGAGCTAGCGGGGGCCCCCGCGAGCAGTACTTC	CASSRASGGPREQYF	TRBJ2-7	TRBD2	-	TRBV5-4
TGTGCCAGCAGTAATAGGCGGGAGAACACTGAAGCTTTCTTT	CASSNRRENTEAFF	TRBJ1-1	-	-	TRBV27
TGTGCCAGCTCACCCAGGGAAGAGACCCAGTACTTC	CASSPREETQYF	TRBJ2-5	-	-	TRBV18